This T cell receptor beta chain was captured by sequencing in a study of T cells in Graves' hyperthyroidism and ophthalmopathy. Study details: The initial diagnosis was the point when peripheral blood was collected, ahead of any treatment.

Researchers took RNA transcripts and amplified the TCR beta CDR3 regions from them. The HTBI primer set was used in a first-round RT-PCR of the TCR CDR3. TCRdb reprocessed the multiplex PCR reads with MiXCR, giving one entry per CDR3 protein. Of 200,000 to 250,000 distinct CDR3 sequences in the sample, around 17% were seen once. Across 18 months, stable Graves' hyperthyroidism was marked by no progression to ophthalmopathy. The authors took PBMCs from 10 ml fresh peripheral blood. V was cut by 5 bases and J by 2 bases, with 18 bases left in between. This CDR3 has 17 residues. CDR1 and CDR2 (germline): SGHTA, FQGTGA. This clonotype was detected only a few times.

J is TRBJ2-2 and V is TRBV7-3; maybe TRBD2 (7 bases). The specimen was blood. The receptor was derived from a man in his forties or fifties with Graves' hyperthyroidism. CDR3 loop: CASSPTGGGLNTGELFF. The DNA for the CDR3 is TGTGCCAGCAGCCCCACCGGAGGGGGACTAAACACCGGGGAGCTGTTTTTT.